This T cell receptor beta chain was found in a study of blood T cell repertoires in COVID-19. Study-wide context: Some COVID-19 samples were acute and others convalescent; all came from the United States, Italy and Spain.

The authors' processing: Reference gene primer amplification gave nucleated cell count estimates. Sequencing was performed with immunoSEQ multiplex PCR; in TCRdb, only in-frame clones are kept and a portion is missing. V and J calls and clone size follow that table, whereas D and trimming were derived from the DNA. The table records a few hundred thousand clones, 75% to 90% of them present only once. Across under 25 US areas, participants ranged in age from about 18 to 90 years. This TCR was sampled from a man aged 35-49 years who had recovered from COVID-19. Sequenced sample: PBMCs or T cells enriched from blood (not recorded which).

The CDR3 nucleotides are TGTGCCAGCAGCTTACAGCTCATGAACACTGAAGCTTTCTTT. Protein sequence: CASSLQLMNTEAFF. The J gene is TRBJ1-1, the V gene TRBV5-4, with unresolved D. The CDR3 totals 14 residues. In germline, CDR1 is SGHNT, CDR2 YYREEE (reference sequence). Trimming pared 2 bases from V and 0 bases from J, leaving 8 bases between. Full variable domain (rest looked up from reference TRBV5-4 and TRBJ1-1): ETGVTQSPTHLIKTRGQQVTLRCSSQSGHNTVSWYQQALGQGPQFIFQYYREEENGRGNFPPRFSGLQFPNYSSELNVNALELDDSALYLCASSLQLMNTEAFFGQGTRLTVV.